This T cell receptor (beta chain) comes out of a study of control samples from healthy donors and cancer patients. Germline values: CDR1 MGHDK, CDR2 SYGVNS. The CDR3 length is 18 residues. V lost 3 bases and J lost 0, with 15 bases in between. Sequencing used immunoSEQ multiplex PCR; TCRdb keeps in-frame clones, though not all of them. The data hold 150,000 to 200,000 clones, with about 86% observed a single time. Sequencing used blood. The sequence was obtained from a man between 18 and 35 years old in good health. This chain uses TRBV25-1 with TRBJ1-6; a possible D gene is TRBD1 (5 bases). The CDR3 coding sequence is TGTGCCAGCAGTGACCCGGGACCGGGGGTCTCCTATAATTCACCCCTCCACTTT. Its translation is CASSDPGPGVSYNSPLHF.